The present entry profiles one TCR beta chain with its context. As yet, its antigen is unknown. Produced via immunoSEQ multiplex PCR; TCRdb's table is partial and in-frame only. The sample holds about 100,000 clones, roughly nine tenths seen once. The sample is drawn from a study of T cell responses to AZD1222 COVID-19 vaccine. The J segment lost 1 base and the V segment lost 5 bases, leaving 5 bases of the junction unmatched. Per germline, CDR1 SQVTM and CDR2 ANQGSEA. The CDR3 extends over 13 amino acids. Study findings and constraints: Nearly half of spike-specific TCRs reportedly target variant regions that are unmutated in the B.1.351 and B.1.1.7 variants. Spike-specific TCR breadth and depth went up after people got two AZD1222 doses. The study sampled repertoires only after the peak T cell response. White British donors predominated, females outnumbered males, and clonal diversity was possibly underestimated.

The source of this sequence is an adult in good health. The V gene is TRBV29-1, the J gene TRBJ2-7, with 7 bases matching TRBD2. Sequencing used peripheral blood, obtained on day 0 of AZD1222 vaccination. The CDR3 protein is CSVRDYSSYEQYF. The CDR3 bases are TGCAGCGTTCGGGACTACAGTTCCTACGAGCAGTACTTC.